The 21 T cell receptor beta chains below all came from one sample that was sequenced in a study of blood T cells in healthy people across ages. PCR was performed a second time for 7 to 11 cycles using a sample-barcoded 5' primer and a J-beta primer mix. Via MiXCR, TCRdb re-called the 5' RACE reads, giving one row per CDR3 protein. This table holds approximately 690,000 distinct CDR3 sequences, 58% found once. Sequencing input: blood. The receptor source for this set is a man in his sixties in good health.

This rearrangement joins TRBV28 to TRBJ1-4, with 7 bases identical to TRBD1. The CDR3 runs 14 residues. Germline CDR1 MDHEN, CDR2 SYDVKM. The V and J ends lost 4 bases and 7 bases, in that order; junction bases with no gene match: 6. CDR3 DNA: TGTGCCAGCAGTTCGGGACAGAGGGGTGAAAAACTGTTTTTT. Amino acid sequence: CASSSGQRGEKLFF.

The V gene is TRBV5-1, the J gene TRBJ2-3; 7 nucleotides agree with TRBD1. Germline V gene sequence: CDR1 SGHRS, CDR2 YFSETQ. The junction had 4 bases not matched to a gene; V was cut back by 4 bases and J by 2 bases. CDR3 size: 14 residues. This CDR3 reads CASSEQGITDTQYF. CDR3 nucleotides: TGCGCCAGCAGCGAACAGGGGATCACAGATACGCAGTATTTT.

A remark on this clonotype: A much larger clone lies one base from this, so it may be a read error. The chain has TRBV12-3 or TRBV12-4 and TRBJ1-5; maybe TRBD1 (5 bases). The CDR3 is 14 residues long. Trimming left V 5 bases short and J 5 bases short, with 13 bases between. The CDR3 nucleotides are TGTGCCAGCAGTGTAGGGGACGGGTATCAGCCCCAGCATTTT. This translates into CASSVGDGYQPQHF.

In its sample, this clonotype was seen a few times. In nucleotides, the CDR3 is TGTGCCAGCACCATGAACACTGAAGCTTTCTTT. The encoded protein is CASTMNTEAFF. V usage is TRBV25-1 and J usage is TRBJ1-1; D gene uncertain. This CDR3 comprises 11 residues. CDR1 and CDR2 from the germline V gene are MGHDK and SYGVNS. V was clipped by 7 bases and J by 0 bases, with 3 bases between them.

The V and J genes are TRBV2 and TRBJ2-5, with 11 nucleotides matching TRBD2. J lost 4 bases, V lost 6 bases, and 10 bases had no gene match. This CDR3 region has 16 residues. The germline CDR1 and CDR2 sequences are SNHLY and FYNNEI. The CDR3 loop is CASRPGSGGAGETQYF. The CDR3 DNA is TGTGCCAGCAGGCCTGGTAGCGGGGGGGCTGGAGAGACCCAGTACTTC.

This chain joins TRBV20-1 and TRBJ2-5; weak D call: TRBD2 (6 bases). Germline values: CDR1 DFQATT, CDR2 SNEGSKA (reference sequence). CDR3 size: 16 residues. Trimming took off 6 bases at V and 5 bases at J, with 25 bases between the two ends. CDR3 residues: CSALAGSRALTETQYF. In DNA form, the CDR3 reads TGCAGTGCCCTCGCGGGGTCCCGGGCCCTGACCGAGACCCAGTACTTC.

This chain links TRBV20-1 with TRBJ2-7, with 9 bases matching TRBD1. The J call may be wrong; the DNA end is better matched by TRBJ2-5. The CDR3 extends over 13 amino acids. Germline V lookup: CDR1 DFQATT, CDR2 SNEGSKA (reference sequence). The CDR3 sequence: CSASRTGVETQYF. The CDR3 DNA follows: TGCAGTGCTAGTAGGACAGGGGTGGAGACCCAGTACTTC.

The genes are TRBV5-8 and TRBJ2-7; D is perhaps TRBD1 or TRBD2 (5 bases each). The last part of the DNA fits TRBJ2-5 better; the J call may be wrong. CDR1 is SGHTS and CDR2 is YDEGEE in the germline V gene. The CDR3 totals 16 residues. CDR3 sequence: CASSLGRDALGETQYF. The CDR3 DNA follows: TGTGCCAGCAGCTTGGGCCGGGACGCCCTGGGGGAGACCCAGTACTTC.

A note on this clonotype: A junction end diverges from the germline sequence, so it may reflect a read error. This chain joins TRBV7-2 and TRBJ2-3; 7 nucleotides line up with TRBD1. Germline CDR1 reads SGHTA; CDR2 reads FQGNSA. This CDR3 has 14 residues. CDR3 nucleotide sequence: TGTGCCAGCAGCGTAGCCCCTGGGGACAGAGCGCAGTATTTT. Amino acid sequence: CASSVAPGDRAQYF.

There are a few counts of this clonotype. The chain joins TRBV5-1 to TRBJ2-5, with no clear D. Trimming shortened V by 0 bases and J by 1 base, and 16 bases separated the two germline ends. There are 17 residues in the CDR3. The germline gives CDR1 SGHRS, CDR2 YFSETQ. The CDR3 DNA reads TGCGCCAGCAGCTTGGCTACCTTGGGAAGTGGCCAAGAGACCCAGTACTTC. Translated, it gives CASSLATLGSGQETQYF.

The chain joins TRBV20-1 to TRBJ2-1; D is unresolved. Trimming took off 5 bases at V and 10 bases at J, with 15 bases between the two ends. This CDR3 spans 12 amino acids. CDR1 is DFQATT, CDR2 SNEGSKA, per germline (reference sequence). CDR3 sequence (DNA): TGCAGTGCTGCCGCCTTTGGCCGGGAGCAGTTCTTC. It yields the protein CSAAAFGREQFF.

The rearrangement uses TRBV7-9 and TRBJ1-1; D is unresolved. CDR1 and CDR2 from the germline V gene are SEHNR and FQNEAQ (reference sequence). The germline V and J ends were trimmed by 2 bases and 7 bases, with 8 bases remaining between them. This CDR3 is 12 amino acids long. CDR3: CASSLLLSEAFF. In DNA form, the CDR3 reads TGTGCCAGCAGCTTATTGTTGAGTGAAGCTTTCTTT.

This clonotype has just a few counts. The CDR3 bases are TGCAGCGTTGCACAGCAAGTAGGCTATGGCTACACCTTC. Translation gives CSVAQQVGYGYTF. The chain combines TRBV29-1 with TRBJ1-2, with D uncertain. Per the germline V gene, CDR1 is SQVTM and CDR2 is ANQGSEA. The length of the CDR3 is 13 residues. Trimming stripped 4 bases from V and 4 bases from J, with 13 bases between.

The V and J genes are TRBV20-1 and TRBJ2-5, with 10 bases fitting TRBD1. The CDR3 contains 15 residues. Trimming took 6 bases from V and 11 from J; bases not matched to a gene: 18. Per the germline V gene, CDR1 is DFQATT and CDR2 is SNEGSKA (reference sequence). The CDR3 loop is CSAKGGDRGCNEQYF. The CDR3 DNA follows: TGCAGTGCCAAAGGAGGGGACAGGGGCTGCAATGAGCAGTACTTC.

This clonotype was found a few times. This chain links TRBV4-2 with TRBJ2-5; 7 positions match TRBD2. Per the germline V gene, CDR1 is LGHNA and CDR2 is YNFKEQ. V dropped 4 bases and J dropped 5; count of bases not matched to a gene: 10. This CDR3 comprises 15 residues. The CDR3 region has the DNA TGTGCCAGCAGCCCTGACGGGACTAATGTGGAGACCCAGTACTTC. Its translation: CASSPDGTNVETQYF.

This clonotype was detected only a few times. This chain joins TRBV28 and TRBJ2-4; D possibly corresponds to TRBD1 (6 bases). With 5 bases removed from V and 1 base from J, the gap between germline ends came to 15 bases. The CDR3 spans 16 residues. Germline V CDR1 and CDR2: MDHEN, SYDVKM. CDR3 in amino acids: CASSPGQPGAKNIQYF. CDR3 bases: TGTGCCAGCAGTCCCGGACAGCCTGGGGCCAAAAACATTCAGTACTTC.

This clonotype was observed a handful of times. The chain recombines TRBV12-3 or TRBV12-4 with TRBJ2-5; 8 nucleotides align to TRBD2. This CDR3 comprises 13 residues. Unmatched junction bases numbered 5, after V lost 6 bases and J lost 5 bases. The CDR3 region is CASSHREGETQYF. Written as DNA, the CDR3 is TGTGCCAGCAGCCACCGGGAGGGCGAGACCCAGTACTTC.

This clonotype has a single count. Written as DNA, the CDR3 is TGTGCCAGCAGCTTAGGAACCACAGTTGCTGGGGCCAACGTCCTGACTTTC. Protein: CASSLGTTVAGANVLTF. The chain combines TRBV13 with TRBJ2-6; D uncertain. The V end lost 0 bases, the J end lost 2 bases, and 11 bases lay between the germline ends. The V gene's germline CDR1 is PRHDT and CDR2 FYEKMQ (reference sequence). The length of the CDR3 is 17 residues.

The V gene is TRBV5-6, the J gene TRBJ2-3; the match to TRBD2 covers 9 bases. V trimming: 1 base; J trimming: 0 bases; junction bases outside the gene matches: 9. The CDR3 sequence is 18 residues long. In germline, CDR1 is SGHDT, CDR2 YYEEEE. The CDR3 protein is CASSLFAGGPESTDTQYF. The CDR3 DNA is TGTGCCAGCAGCTTGTTTGCGGGGGGGCCGGAGAGCACAGATACGCAGTATTTT.

This chain uses TRBV5-1 with TRBJ2-5, with 7 bases fitting TRBD1. This CDR3 comprises 14 residues. V gave up 5 bases and J gave up 6 bases; unmatched junction bases: 10. The germline gives CDR1 SGHRS, CDR2 YFSETQ. DNA of the CDR3: TGCGCCAGCAGTATCGGACAGGATATGCAGACCCAGTACTTC. Its protein product is CASSIGQDMQTQYF.

This rearrangement joins TRBV7-2 to TRBJ2-7; TRBD2 matches 15 bases. The germline gives CDR1 SGHTA, CDR2 FQGNSA. Trimming at V came to 2 bases and at J to 2 bases, leaving 13 bases not matched to a gene. CDR3 length equals 20 residues. The CDR3 DNA follows: TGTGCCAGCAGCTTAAGTCGGACCGGGACTAGCGGGGGGTCCCCCTACGAGCAGTACTTC. Residues: CASSLSRTGTSGGSPYEQYF.